The present T cell receptor beta chain was sequenced within a study of spatial heterogeneity in lung cancer. Study information: The average appearance count of each unique TCR and UMI combination in raw reads was more than eight.

Broader study findings: Mutation counts in tumors were tracked by counts of expanded intratumoral alpha and beta TCRs. There was tracking of ubiquitous and regional nonsynonymous mutations by the respective counts of ubiquitous and regional expanded TCRs.

Details on this clonotype: Its target is unknown.

Trimming pared 4 bases from V and 1 base from J, leaving 17 bases between. This CDR3 spans 18 amino acids. Per germline, CDR1 SGHTA and CDR2 FQGNSA. Described time point: sample taken at primary tumor resection. Via MiXCR, TCRdb re-called the 5' RACE reads, giving one row per CDR3 protein. The sample carries thousands of distinct CDR3 sequences, 25% to 30% recorded once. Specimen: lung tumor tissue, collected at surgery. The chain recombines TRBV7-2 with TRBJ2-6; D uncertain. The TCR was taken from a male donor with early-stage non-small cell lung cancer. CDR3 DNA: TGTGCCAGCAGCTCCTCCAGTCGGATGGCTTCTGGGGCCAACGTCCTGACTTTC. Protein: CASSSSSRMASGANVLTF.